Following are 16 T cell receptor beta chains from one sample sequenced in a study of graft-versus-host responses after intestinal transplantation. What these receptors recognize is not known. The data were produced by immunoSEQ multiplex PCR, yet TCRdb's version contains in-frame clones alone and is incomplete. Found here are 35,000 to 45,000 clones, roughly 95% of them singletons; the top ten hold more than 0.45%. Specimen: unstimulated CD8+ T cells sorted from spleen or lymph node cells, collected before transplant. Receptors were obtained from a human donor who was the organ donor for an intestinal transplant.

The chain has TRBV27 and TRBJ2-1; the match to TRBD2 covers 7 bases. CDR3 size: 15 residues. Germline loops: CDR1 MNHEY, CDR2 SMNVEV (reference sequence). V was clipped by 2 bases and J by 1 base; unmatched bases: 2. DNA for the CDR3: TGTGCCAGCAGTTTAAGCGGGGCATCCTACAATGAGCAGTTCTTC. It translates to CASSLSGASYNEQFF.

The chain uses TRBV6-6 and TRBJ2-1; the D call may be TRBD1 or TRBD2 (5 bases each). This CDR3 contains 14 residues. The germline gives CDR1 MNHNY, CDR2 SVGAGI (reference sequence). Trimming cost V 2 bases and J 8 bases, with 13 bases left between them. CDR3 region: CASSYTLGPDEQFF. The CDR3 DNA is TGTGCCAGCAGTTACACCCTGGGACCGGATGAGCAGTTCTTC.

A few counts support this clone. V usage is TRBV19 and J usage is TRBJ1-2; possible D gene TRBD1, 5 bases. This CDR3 contains 14 residues. Deletions cut 3 bases from V and 6 bases from J, with 14 bases between. CDR1 is LNHDA, CDR2 SQIVND, per germline (reference sequence). The chain's CDR3 is CASSITGTSNGYTF. CDR3 DNA sequence: TGTGCCAGTAGTATCACTGGGACGTCGAATGGCTACACCTTC.

This chain's CDR3 is CASSQDGGDYGYTF. CDR3 in DNA: TGTGCCAGCAGCCAAGATGGGGGTGACTATGGCTACACCTTC. This sequence joins TRBV4-2 and TRBJ1-2; tentatively, D is TRBD1 (5 bases). V dropped 0 bases and J dropped 3 bases, with 8 bases sitting between them. Germline lookup yields CDR1 LGHNA and CDR2 YNFKEQ. This CDR3 is 14 amino acids long.

CDR3: CASNGASSYEQYF. CDR3 nucleotides: TGTGCCAGCAATGGGGCGAGCTCCTACGAGCAGTACTTC. The chain uses TRBV6-5 and TRBJ2-7; TRBD1 is a possible D gene (5 bases). The germline CDR1 and CDR2 sequences are MNHEY and SVGAGI. This CDR3 region has 13 residues. V lost 7 bases and J lost 0, with 10 bases in between.

The chain couples TRBV15 to TRBJ2-1; D gene uncertain. Trimming cost V 4 bases and J 4 bases, with 5 bases left between them. CDR1 and CDR2 from the germline V gene are LNHNV and YYDKDF (reference sequence). There are 12 residues in the CDR3. Here the CDR3 reads CATSIPYNEQFF. CDR3 in DNA: TGTGCCACCAGCATACCATACAATGAGCAGTTCTTC.

This chain joins TRBV23-1 and TRBJ2-5; D gene uncertain. TRBV23-1 is given ORF status, its function remaining uncertain. CDR3 length: 14 amino acids. V gave up 2 bases and J gave up 4 bases, with 11 bases separating them. The CDR3, as DNA: TGCGCCAGCAGTCAAATGGAAATGGGAGAGACCCAGTACTTC. It translates to CASSQMEMGETQYF.

This chain uses TRBV7-2 with TRBJ2-2; 11 bases match TRBD2. V lost 1 base and J lost 3; bases outside the gene matches: 10. This CDR3 is built from 19 residues. Germline V gene lookup returns CDR1 SGHTA and CDR2 FQGNSA. The CDR3 DNA follows: TGTGCCAGCAGCTTAGATTTCCTAGCGGGGGGCCTGGACACCGGGGAGCTGTTTTTT. Translated: CASSLDFLAGGLDTGELFF.

The chain couples TRBV5-1 to TRBJ2-7, with D unresolved. V lost 2 bases and J lost 2, with 8 bases in between. Germline CDR1 SGHRS, CDR2 YFSETQ. The CDR3 consists of 13 residues. CDR3 amino acids: CASSFDVTYEQYF. As DNA, the CDR3 is TGCGCCAGCAGCTTCGATGTAACCTACGAGCAGTACTTC.

The chain is built from TRBV5-4 and TRBJ1-3; D is perhaps TRBD1 (5 bases). The germline CDR1 and CDR2 sequences are SGHNT and YYREEE (reference sequence). The CDR3 extends over 14 amino acids. Between the trimmed V and J ends, which lost 4 bases and 2 bases, there was a span of 10 bases. The CDR3 sequence: CASSDGGTGNTIYF. The CDR3 DNA reads as TGTGCCAGCAGCGATGGGGGTACTGGAAACACCATATATTTT. Based on the CDR3 plus reference TRBV5-4 and TRBJ1-3, the full variable domain is ETGVTQSPTHLIKTRGQQVTLRCSSQSGHNTVSWYQQALGQGPQFIFQYYREEENGRGNFPPRFSGLQFPNYSSELNVNALELDDSALYLCASSDGGTGNTIYFGEGSWLTVV.

J is TRBJ2-1 and V is TRBV7-9, with TRBD2 identical over 7 bases. Germline lookup yields CDR1 SEHNR and CDR2 FQNEAQ (reference sequence). The CDR3 is 13 amino acids. After removal of 2 bases from V and 6 bases from J, the junction contained 1 base not matched to a gene. CDR3 region: CASSLSGGNEQFF. CDR3 nucleotides: TGTGCCAGCAGCTTATCGGGGGGCAATGAGCAGTTCTTC.

The genes are TRBV20-1 and TRBJ1-2; D ambiguous. The CDR3 runs to 11 residues. V was cut by 0 bases and J by 8 bases, with 7 bases left in between. Looked up from germline, CDR1 is DFQATT and CDR2 is SNEGSKA (reference sequence). CDR3 DNA: TGCAGTGCTAGAGATCATTTCGGCTACACCTTC. It yields the protein CSARDHFGYTF.

This sequence joins TRBV30 and TRBJ2-2, with TRBD1 matching over 10 bases. The trim removed 5 bases at V and 7 bases at J, leaving 1 base unmatched. Looked up from germline, CDR1 is GTSNPN and CDR2 is SVGIG (reference sequence). The CDR3 consists of 12 residues. The CDR3 DNA is TGTGCCTGGGGACAGGGGGGCGGGGAGCTGTTTTTT. Translation: CAWGQGGGELFF.

In nucleotides, the CDR3 is TGTGCCAGCAGCCCGAGGACGGTTACCTACGAGCAGTACTTC. Its translation: CASSPRTVTYEQYF. The J gene is TRBJ2-7, the V gene TRBV7-9; D is unclear. The V end was cut by 5 bases, the J end by 2 bases, with 13 bases between. Germline V gene sequence: CDR1 SEHNR, CDR2 FQNEAQ (reference sequence). The CDR3 contains 14 residues.

J is TRBJ2-7 and V is TRBV4-1, with D uncertain. Trimming took 1 base from V and 5 from J, leaving 18 bases between them. Looked up from germline, CDR1 is MGHRA and CDR2 is YSYEKL. CDR3 length: 16 residues. The CDR3: CASSQVSVGPSNEQYF. As DNA, the CDR3 is TGCGCCAGCAGCCAAGTAAGTGTGGGCCCGAGTAACGAGCAGTACTTC.

In DNA form, the CDR3 reads TGTGCCAGCAGTGTCAGCGGGGGGGCCTCAGATACGCAGTATTTT. Its translation: CASSVSGGASDTQYF. V and J are TRBV6-4 and TRBJ2-3; 10 positions match TRBD2. In germline, CDR1 is MRHNA, CDR2 SNTAGT. The CDR3 covers 15 residues. With 4 bases clipped from V and 4 bases from J, the junction kept 5 bases outside the gene matches.